The entry below describes one TCR beta chain. V lost 2 bases and J lost 6; bases outside the gene matches: 11. Germline-derived CDR1 and CDR2 are SGHTA and FQGNSA. The CDR3 sequence is 16 residues long. The data were taken from a study of blood T cell repertoires in COVID-19. Sequencing was performed with immunoSEQ multiplex PCR; in TCRdb, only in-frame clones are kept and a portion is missing. The sample holds tens of thousands of clones, about 89% seen once. The chain is built from TRBV7-2 and TRBJ2-7; 9 bases line up with TRBD1. The sequenced material came from peripheral blood. This TCR derives from a human donor in a cohort sampled during active COVID-19. CDR3 sequence (DNA): TGTGCCAGCAGCTTATCAGGGACAGGGTTTTCAGGCGAGCAGTACTTC. It codes for CASSLSGTGFSGEQYF.